This T cell receptor beta chain derives from a study of blood T cells in healthy people across ages. Study at large: Capture by template switching was about one barcoded beta molecule per two T cells. Study results and caveats: The fall in TCR beta diversity per million T cells was roughly linear with age.

Concerning this clonotype itself: Its antigen is unidentified.

CDR3 length equals 17 residues. Germline assignment: CDR1 MNHEY and CDR2 SVGEGT. The J segment lost 0 bases and the V segment lost 4 bases, leaving 5 bases of the junction unmatched. Combining a sample-barcoded 5' primer with a J-beta primer mix, a second PCR ran for about 6 to 12 cycles. TCRdb fed the 5' RACE reads into MiXCR, producing one record per CDR3 protein. This table has over 600,000 distinct CDR3 sequences, around 41% appearing once. Sequencing was done on a sample of blood. The chain carries TRBV6-2 or TRBV6-3 and TRBJ2-2; 10 bases are a match to TRBD1. The receptor comes from a man older than 75 in good health. The CDR3 DNA reads TGTGCCAGCAGTTCTAAAGGACAGGGGGCGAACACCGGGGAGCTGTTTTTT. It encodes CASSSKGQGANTGELFF.